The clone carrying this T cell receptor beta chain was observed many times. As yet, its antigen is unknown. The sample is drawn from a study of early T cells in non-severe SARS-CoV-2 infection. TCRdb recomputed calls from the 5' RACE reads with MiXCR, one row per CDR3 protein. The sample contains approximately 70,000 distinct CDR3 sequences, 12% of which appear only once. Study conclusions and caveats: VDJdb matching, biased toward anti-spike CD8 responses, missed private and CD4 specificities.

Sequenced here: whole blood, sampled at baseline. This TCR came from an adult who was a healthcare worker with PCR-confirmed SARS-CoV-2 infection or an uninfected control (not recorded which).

CDR3 nucleotides: TGTGCCAGCAGTCCCCCCTTTACCGGGGGTCGGCGTGAGCAGTACTTC. This translates into CASSPPFTGGRREQYF. The chain combines TRBV28 with TRBJ2-7; possibly TRBD2 for D (6 bases). The germline gives CDR1 MDHEN, CDR2 SYDVKM. V lost 5 bases and J 7 bases, leaving 24 bases between the germline ends. This CDR3 comprises 16 residues.